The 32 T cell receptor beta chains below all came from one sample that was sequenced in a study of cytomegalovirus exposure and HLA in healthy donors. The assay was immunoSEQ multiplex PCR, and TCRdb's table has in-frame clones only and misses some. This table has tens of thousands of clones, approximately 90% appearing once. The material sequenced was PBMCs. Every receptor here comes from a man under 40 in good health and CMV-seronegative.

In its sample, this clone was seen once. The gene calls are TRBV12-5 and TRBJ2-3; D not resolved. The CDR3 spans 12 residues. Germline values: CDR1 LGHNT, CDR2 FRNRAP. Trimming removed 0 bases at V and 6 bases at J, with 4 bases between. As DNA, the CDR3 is TGTGCTAGTGGTTTGGTCGAGGATACGCAGTATTTT. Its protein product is CASGLVEDTQYF.

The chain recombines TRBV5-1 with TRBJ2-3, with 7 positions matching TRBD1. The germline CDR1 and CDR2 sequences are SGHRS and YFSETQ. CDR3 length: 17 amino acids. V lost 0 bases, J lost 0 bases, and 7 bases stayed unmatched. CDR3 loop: CASSLVRGLDSTDTQYF. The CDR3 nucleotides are TGCGCCAGCAGCTTGGTGAGGGGGCTTGATAGCACAGATACGCAGTATTTT.

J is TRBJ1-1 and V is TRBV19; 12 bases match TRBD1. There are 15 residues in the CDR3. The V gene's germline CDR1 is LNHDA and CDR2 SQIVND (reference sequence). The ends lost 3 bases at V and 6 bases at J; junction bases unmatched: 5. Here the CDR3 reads CASSISGQGASEAFF. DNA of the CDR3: TGTGCCAGTAGTATCTCGGGACAGGGGGCTTCTGAAGCTTTCTTT.

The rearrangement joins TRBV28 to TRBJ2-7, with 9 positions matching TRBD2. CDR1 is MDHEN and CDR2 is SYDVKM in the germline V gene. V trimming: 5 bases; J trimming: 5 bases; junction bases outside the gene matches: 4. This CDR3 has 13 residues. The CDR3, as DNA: TGTGCCAGCAGTGTAGCGGGAGACAACGAGCAGTACTTC. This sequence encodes CASSVAGDNEQYF.

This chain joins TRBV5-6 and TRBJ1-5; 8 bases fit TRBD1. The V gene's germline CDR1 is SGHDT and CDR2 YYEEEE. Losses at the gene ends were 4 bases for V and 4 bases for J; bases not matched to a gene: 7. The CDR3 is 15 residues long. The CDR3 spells CASSTGTGWNQPQHF. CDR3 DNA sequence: TGTGCCAGCAGCACAGGGACAGGTTGGAATCAGCCCCAGCATTTT.

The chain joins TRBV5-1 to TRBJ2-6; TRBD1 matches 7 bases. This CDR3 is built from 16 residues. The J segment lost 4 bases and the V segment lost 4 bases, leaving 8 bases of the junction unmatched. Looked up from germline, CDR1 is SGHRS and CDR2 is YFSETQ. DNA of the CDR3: TGCGCCAGCAGCGCGACAGGGACCCCCGGGGCCAACGTCCTGACTTTC. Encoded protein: CASSATGTPGANVLTF.

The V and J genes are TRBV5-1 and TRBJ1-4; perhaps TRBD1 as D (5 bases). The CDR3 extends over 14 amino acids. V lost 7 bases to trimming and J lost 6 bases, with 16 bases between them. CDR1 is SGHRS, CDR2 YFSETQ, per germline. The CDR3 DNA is TGCGCCAGCGCTGCGGTTGGGGCCCATGAAAAACTGTTTTTT. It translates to CASAAVGAHEKLFF.

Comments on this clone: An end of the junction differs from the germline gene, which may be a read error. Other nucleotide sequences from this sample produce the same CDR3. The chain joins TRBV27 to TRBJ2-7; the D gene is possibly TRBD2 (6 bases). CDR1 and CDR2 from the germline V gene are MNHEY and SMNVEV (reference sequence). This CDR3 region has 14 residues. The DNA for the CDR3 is TGTGCCAGCCGGGACTCCGATTACTCCTATGAGCAGTACTTC. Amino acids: CASRDSDYSYEQYF.

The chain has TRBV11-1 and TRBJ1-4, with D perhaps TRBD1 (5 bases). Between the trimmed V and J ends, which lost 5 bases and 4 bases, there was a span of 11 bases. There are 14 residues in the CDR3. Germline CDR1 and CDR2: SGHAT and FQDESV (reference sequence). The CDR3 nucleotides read TGTGCCAGCAGCCCGGAGGGGTATAATGAAAAACTGTTTTTT. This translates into CASSPEGYNEKLFF.

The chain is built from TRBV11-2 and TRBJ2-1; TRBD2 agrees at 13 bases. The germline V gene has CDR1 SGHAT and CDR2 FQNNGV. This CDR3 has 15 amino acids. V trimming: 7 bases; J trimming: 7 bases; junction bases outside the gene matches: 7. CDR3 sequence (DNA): TGTGCCAGCACCGGACCGGGACTAGCGGGAAATGAGCAGTTCTTC. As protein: CASTGPGLAGNEQFF.

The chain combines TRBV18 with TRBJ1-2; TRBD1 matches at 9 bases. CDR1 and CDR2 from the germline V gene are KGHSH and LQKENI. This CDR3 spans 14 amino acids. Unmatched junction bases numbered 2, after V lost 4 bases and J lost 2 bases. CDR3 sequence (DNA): TGTGCCAGCTCACTAGGACAGGGGAACTATGGCTACACCTTC. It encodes CASSLGQGNYGYTF.

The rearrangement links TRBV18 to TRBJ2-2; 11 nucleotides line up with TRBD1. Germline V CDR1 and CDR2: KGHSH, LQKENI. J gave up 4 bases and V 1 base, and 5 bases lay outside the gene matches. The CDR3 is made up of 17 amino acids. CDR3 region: CASSPQAGTGGTGELFF. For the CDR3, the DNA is TGTGCCAGCTCACCACAGGCCGGGACAGGGGGCACCGGGGAGCTGTTTTTT.

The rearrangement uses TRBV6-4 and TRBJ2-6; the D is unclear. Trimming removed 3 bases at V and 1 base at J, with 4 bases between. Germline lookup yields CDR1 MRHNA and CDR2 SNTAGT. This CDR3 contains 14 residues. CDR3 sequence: CASSERSGANVLTF. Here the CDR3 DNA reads TGTGCCAGCAGTGAGAGGTCTGGGGCCAACGTCCTGACTTTC.

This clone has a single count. CDR3 in amino acids: CSVEKGQGTAFF. Here the CDR3 DNA reads TGCAGCGTTGAAAAGGGACAGGGGACAGCTTTCTTT. The V gene is TRBV29-1, the J gene TRBJ1-1; TRBD1 matches at 10 bases. J lost 10 bases, V lost 2 bases, and 4 bases had no gene match. The germline CDR1 and CDR2 sequences are SQVTM and ANQGSEA. CDR3 length equals 12 residues.

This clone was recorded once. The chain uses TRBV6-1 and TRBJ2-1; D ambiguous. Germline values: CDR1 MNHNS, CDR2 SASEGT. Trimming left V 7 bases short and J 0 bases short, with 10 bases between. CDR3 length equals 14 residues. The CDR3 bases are TGTGCCAGCACTGCCTACAGCTCCTACAATGAGCAGTTCTTC. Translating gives CASTAYSSYNEQFF.

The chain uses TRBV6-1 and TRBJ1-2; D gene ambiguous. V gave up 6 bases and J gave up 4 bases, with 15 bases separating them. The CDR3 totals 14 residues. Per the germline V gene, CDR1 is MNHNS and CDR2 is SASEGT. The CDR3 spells CASSPAAEGYGYTF. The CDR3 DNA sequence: TGTGCCAGCAGCCCCGCCGCAGAGGGCTATGGCTACACCTTC.

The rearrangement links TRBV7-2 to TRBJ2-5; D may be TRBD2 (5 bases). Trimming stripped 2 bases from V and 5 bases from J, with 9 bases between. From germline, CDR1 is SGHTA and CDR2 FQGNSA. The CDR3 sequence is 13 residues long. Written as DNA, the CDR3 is TGTGCCAGCAGCTTAAGTCGGAGGGAGACCCAGTACTTC. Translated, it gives CASSLSRRETQYF. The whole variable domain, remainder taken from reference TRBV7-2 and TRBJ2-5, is GAGVSQSPSNKVTEKGKDVELRCDPISGHTALYWYRQSLGQGLEFLIYFQGNSAPDKSGLPSDRFSAERTGGSVSTLTIQRTQQEDSAVYLCASSLSRRETQYFGPGTRLLVL.

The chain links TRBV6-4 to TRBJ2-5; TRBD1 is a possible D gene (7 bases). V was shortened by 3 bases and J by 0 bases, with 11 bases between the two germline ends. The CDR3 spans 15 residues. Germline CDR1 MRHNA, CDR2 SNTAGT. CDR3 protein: CASSESGGNQETQYF. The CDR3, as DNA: TGTGCCAGCAGTGAGTCAGGGGGGAACCAAGAGACCCAGTACTTC.

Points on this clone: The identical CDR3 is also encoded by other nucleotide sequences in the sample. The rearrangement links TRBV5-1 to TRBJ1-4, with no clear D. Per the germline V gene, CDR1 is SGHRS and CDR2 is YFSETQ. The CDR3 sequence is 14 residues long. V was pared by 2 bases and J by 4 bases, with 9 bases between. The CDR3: CASSFGQVNEKLFF. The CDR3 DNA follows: TGCGCCAGCAGCTTCGGCCAGGTTAATGAAAAACTGTTTTTT. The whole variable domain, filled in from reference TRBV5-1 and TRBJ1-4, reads KAGVTQTPRYLIKTRGQQVTLSCSPISGHRSVSWYQQTPGQGLQFLFEYFSETQRNKGNFPGRFSGRQFSNSRSEMNVSTLELGDSALYLCASSFGQVNEKLFFGSGTQLSVL.

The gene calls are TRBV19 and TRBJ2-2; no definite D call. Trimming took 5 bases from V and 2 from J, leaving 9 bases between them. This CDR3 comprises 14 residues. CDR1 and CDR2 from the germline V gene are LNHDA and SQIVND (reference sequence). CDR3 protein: CASSPLPNTGELFF. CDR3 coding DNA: TGTGCCAGTAGTCCACTACCTAACACCGGGGAGCTGTTTTTT.

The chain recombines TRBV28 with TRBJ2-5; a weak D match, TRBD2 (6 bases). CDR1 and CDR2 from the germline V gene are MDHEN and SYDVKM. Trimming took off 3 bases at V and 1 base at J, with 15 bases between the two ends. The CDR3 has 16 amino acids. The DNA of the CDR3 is TGTGCCAGCAGTTTGGGGGTCGTGGGGGGCCAAGAGACCCAGTACTTC. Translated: CASSLGVVGGQETQYF. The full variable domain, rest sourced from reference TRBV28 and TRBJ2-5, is DVKVTQSSRYLVKRTGEKVFLECVQDMDHENMFWYRQDPGLGLRLIYFSYDVKMKEKGDIPEGYSVSREKKERFSLILESASTNQTSMYLCASSLGVVGGQETQYFGPGTRLLVL.

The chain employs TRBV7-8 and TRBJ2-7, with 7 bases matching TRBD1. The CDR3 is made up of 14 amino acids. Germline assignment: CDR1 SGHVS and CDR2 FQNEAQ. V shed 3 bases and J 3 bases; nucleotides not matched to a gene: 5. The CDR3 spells CASSFETGLYEQYF. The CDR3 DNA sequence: TGTGCCAGCAGCTTTGAGACAGGGCTCTACGAGCAGTACTTC.

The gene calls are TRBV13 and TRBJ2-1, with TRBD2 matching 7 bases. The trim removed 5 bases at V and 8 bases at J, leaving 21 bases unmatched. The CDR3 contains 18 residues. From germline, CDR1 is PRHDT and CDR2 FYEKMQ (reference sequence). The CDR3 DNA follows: TGTGCCAGCAGCCGAAGCCCCTACCGGGACTACATGAGGGATGAGCAGTTCTTC. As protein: CASSRSPYRDYMRDEQFF.

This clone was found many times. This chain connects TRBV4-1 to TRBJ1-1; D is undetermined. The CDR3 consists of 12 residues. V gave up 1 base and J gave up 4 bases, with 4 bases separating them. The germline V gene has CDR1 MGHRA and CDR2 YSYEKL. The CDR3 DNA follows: TGCGCCAGCAGCCAAGGGGCCACTGAAGCTTTCTTT. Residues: CASSQGATEAFF.

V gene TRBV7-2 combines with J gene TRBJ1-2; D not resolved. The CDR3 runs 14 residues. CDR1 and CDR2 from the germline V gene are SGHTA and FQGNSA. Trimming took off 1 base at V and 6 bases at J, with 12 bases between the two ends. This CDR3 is CASSLGYRDHGYTF. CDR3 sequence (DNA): TGTGCCAGCAGCTTAGGTTACAGAGACCATGGCTACACCTTC.

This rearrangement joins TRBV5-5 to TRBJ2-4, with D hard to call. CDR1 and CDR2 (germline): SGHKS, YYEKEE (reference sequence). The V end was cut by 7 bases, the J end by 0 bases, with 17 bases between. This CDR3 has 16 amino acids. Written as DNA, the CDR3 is TGTGCCAGCCGGGTGGCGGCCACTCTAGCCAAAAACATTCAGTACTTC. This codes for CASRVAATLAKNIQYF.

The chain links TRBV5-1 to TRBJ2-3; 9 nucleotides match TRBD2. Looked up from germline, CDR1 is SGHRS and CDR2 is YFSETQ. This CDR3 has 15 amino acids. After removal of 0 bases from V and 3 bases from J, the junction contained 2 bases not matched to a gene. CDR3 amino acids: CASSLGLAVTDTQYF. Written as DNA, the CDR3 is TGCGCCAGCAGCTTGGGACTAGCGGTTACAGATACGCAGTATTTT.

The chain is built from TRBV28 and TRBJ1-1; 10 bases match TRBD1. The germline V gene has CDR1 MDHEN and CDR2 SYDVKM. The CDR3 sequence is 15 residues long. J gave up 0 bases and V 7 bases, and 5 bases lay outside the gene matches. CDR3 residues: CASIDGTGVNTEAFF. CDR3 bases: TGTGCCAGCATCGACGGGACAGGGGTGAACACTGAAGCTTTCTTT.

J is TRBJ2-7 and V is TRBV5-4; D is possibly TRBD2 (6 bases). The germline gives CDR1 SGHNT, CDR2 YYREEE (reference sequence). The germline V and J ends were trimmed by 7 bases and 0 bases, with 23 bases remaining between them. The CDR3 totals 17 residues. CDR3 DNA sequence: TGTGCCAGCGCTATCAGGAGGGGTGGCGGTTCCTCCTACGAGCAGTACTTC. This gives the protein CASAIRRGGGSSYEQYF.

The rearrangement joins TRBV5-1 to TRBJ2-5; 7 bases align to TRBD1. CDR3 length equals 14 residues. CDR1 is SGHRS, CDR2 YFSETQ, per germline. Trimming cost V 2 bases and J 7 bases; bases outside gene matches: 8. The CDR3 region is CASSFGQDLGTQYF. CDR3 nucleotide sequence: TGCGCCAGCAGCTTCGGACAGGACCTGGGGACCCAGTACTTC.

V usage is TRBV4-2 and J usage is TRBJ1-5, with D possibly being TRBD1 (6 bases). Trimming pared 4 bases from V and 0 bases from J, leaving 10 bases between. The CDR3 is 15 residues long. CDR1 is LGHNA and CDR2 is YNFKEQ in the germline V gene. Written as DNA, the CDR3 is TGTGCCAGCAGCCCAGGGGATCATAGCAATCAGCCCCAGCATTTT. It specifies CASSPGDHSNQPQHF.

CDR3 sequence (DNA): TGCGCCAGCAGCCACCTACTAGCGGGGGTTACCACAGATACGCAGTATTTT. It is translated as CASSHLLAGVTTDTQYF. The chain is built from TRBV4-1 and TRBJ2-3, with 11 bases identical to TRBD2. After removal of 3 bases from V and 2 bases from J, the junction contained 7 bases not matched to a gene. Germline lookup yields CDR1 MGHRA and CDR2 YSYEKL. The CDR3 extends over 17 amino acids.